This T cell receptor (beta chain) was retrieved from a study of blood T cell repertoires in COVID-19. The overall study: COVID-19 samples from acute and convalescent phases originated in the United States, Italy and Spain. Sources were T cells, B-cell-depleted T cells, or PBMCs; the material itself was cDNA or gDNA.

V trimming: 7 bases; J trimming: 7 bases; junction bases outside the gene matches: 6. Germline loops: CDR1 KGHDR, CDR2 SFDVKD. There are 14 residues in the CDR3. As handled by the study authors: It was from reference gene primer amplification that nucleated cell counts were estimated. Clones were sequenced by immunoSEQ multiplex PCR, and TCRdb holds only the in-frame ones, with some missing. That table supplies the V and J calls and clone size; D and trimming were determined from the DNA. The table lists some 250,000 clones, about 86% of them singletons. Material: peripheral blood. The V and J genes are TRBV24-1 and TRBJ2-2, with 9 bases identical to TRBD1. The clonotype was recovered from a man older than 75 with acute or convalescent COVID-19. CDR3: CATRRTGESGELFF. CDR3 bases: TGTGCCACCAGACGGACAGGGGAGAGCGGGGAGCTGTTTTTT.